Described below is a single T cell receptor (beta chain) sequence and its context. Its antigen is unidentified. The sample comes from a study of siplizumab effects on memory and regulatory T cells. Study-wide results and limits: With siplizumab, Treg-derived clones averaged roughly 69% of mappable alloreactive CD4+ clones, versus 26.9% in controls. To unstimulated subsets, only a minor fraction of alloreactive clones could be mapped. An assignable phenotype, naive or memory, was missing from roughly 84-95% of proliferating CD4+ or CD8+ clones. The diversity of naive T cells seemed greater than that of memory cells, and their alloresponse contribution seemed major.

Only in-frame clones appear in the TCRdb table, and some are missing; sequencing was by immunoSEQ multiplex PCR. This table holds about 100,000 clones, about 91% found once. Germline assignment: CDR1 KGHSH and CDR2 LQKENI. The CDR3 is 17 residues long. V lost 4 bases to trimming and J lost 4 bases, with 22 bases between them. The sequenced sample consisted of CD4+ T cells sorted from blood. This sequence originates from a human donor in good health. Some clones in this sample may be carry-over from other donors' samples. The rearrangement uses TRBV18 and TRBJ1-1; possibly TRBD1 for D (6 bases). CDR3 amino acids: CASSLNAQGSGSTEAFF. DNA for the CDR3: TGTGCCAGCTCACTAAACGCCCAGGGGAGTGGAAGCACTGAAGCTTTCTTT.